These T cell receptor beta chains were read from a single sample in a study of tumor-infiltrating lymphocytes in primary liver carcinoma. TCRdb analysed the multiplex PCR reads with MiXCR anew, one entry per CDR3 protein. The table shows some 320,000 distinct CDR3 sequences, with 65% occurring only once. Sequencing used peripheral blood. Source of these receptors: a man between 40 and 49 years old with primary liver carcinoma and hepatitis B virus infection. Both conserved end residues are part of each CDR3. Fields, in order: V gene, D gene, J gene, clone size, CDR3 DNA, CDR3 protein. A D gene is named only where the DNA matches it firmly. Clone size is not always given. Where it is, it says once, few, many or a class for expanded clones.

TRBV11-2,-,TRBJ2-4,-,TGTGCCGGCAGCCAACAGTGTAGGAGCATTCAGTACTTC,CAGSQQCRSIQYF
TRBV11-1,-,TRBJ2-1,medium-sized,TGTGCCAGCAGCCAACCGTTGAGTGAGCAGTTCTTC,CASSQPLSEQFF
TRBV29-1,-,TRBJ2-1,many,TGCAGCGTTGCCAGTCAGGGAAATAATGAGCAGTTCTTC,CSVASQGNNEQFF
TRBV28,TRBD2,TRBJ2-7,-,TGTGCCAGCAGTCCTTTAGCGGGAGGGCCCGGCGAGCAGTGCTTC,CASSPLAGGPGEQCF
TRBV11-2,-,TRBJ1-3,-,TGTGCCAACAGCCGGGGATGGATCTCCTCTGGAAACACCATATATTTT,CANSRGWISSGNTIYF
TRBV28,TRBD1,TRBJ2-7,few,TGTGCCAGCAGAGGACAGGGGGCTCGGGAGCAGTACTTC,CASRGQGAREQYF
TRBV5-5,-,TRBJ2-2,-,TGTGCCAGCAGCTTGAGAGACTCAGCTAAAGGGGAGCTGTTTTTT,CASSLRDSAKGELFF
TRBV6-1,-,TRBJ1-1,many,TGTGCCAGCAGTCTCGACTCCACTGAAGCTTTCTTT,CASSLDSTEAFF
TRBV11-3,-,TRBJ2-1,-,TGTGCCAGCGGCTTAGGCCCCCGAGGATCCTACAATAAGCAGTTCTTC,CASGLGPRGSYNKQFF
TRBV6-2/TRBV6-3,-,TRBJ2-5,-,TGTGCCAGCAGCTACAGGGCTGGGGAGATCCAGTACTTC,CASSYRAGEIQYF
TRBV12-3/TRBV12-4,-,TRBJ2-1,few,TGTGCCAGCAGTTTAGGGGGAGCAGGCAATGAGCAGTTCTTC,CASSLGGAGNEQFF
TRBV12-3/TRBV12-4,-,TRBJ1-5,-,TGTGCCAGCAGTTTAGGCCGGGGTAGGAATAATCAGCCCCAGCATTTT,CASSLGRGRNNQPQHF
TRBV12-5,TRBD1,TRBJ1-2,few,TGTGCTAGTGGTTTGGTAGAGGGGGCTGTTACCTATGGCTACACCTTC,CASGLVEGAVTYGYTF
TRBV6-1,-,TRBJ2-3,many,TGTGCCAGCAGTGAAGCGCCCGGTCGGGCAGATACGCAGTATTTT,CASSEAPGRADTQYF
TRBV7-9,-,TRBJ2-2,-,TGTGCCAGCAGCACGTTACAGGGCGGCACCGGGGAGCTGTTTTTT,CASSTLQGGTGELFF
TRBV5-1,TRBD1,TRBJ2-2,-,TGCGCCAGCAGCTTTTCCCCGGGACAGGGGAGCACCGGGGAGCTGTTTTTT,CASSFSPGQGSTGELFF
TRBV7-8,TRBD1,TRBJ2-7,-,TGTGCCAGCAGGGGGCAGGGACAGGGAGAAGGTGAGCAGTACTTC,CASRGQGQGEGEQYF
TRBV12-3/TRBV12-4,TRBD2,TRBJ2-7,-,TGTGTCAGCAGTTCGGCCTGGACTAGCGGGAGCCTCGAGCAGTACTTC,CVSSSAWTSGSLEQYF
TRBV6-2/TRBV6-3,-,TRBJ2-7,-,TGTGCCAGCAGAGAGAGGAACTCCTACGAGCAGTACTTC,CASRERNSYEQYF
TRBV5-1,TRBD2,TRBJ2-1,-,TGCCCCAGCAGCTTGGCCGGGACTAGCACCAATGAGCAGTTCTTC,CPSSLAGTSTNEQFF
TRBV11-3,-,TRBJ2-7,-,TGTGCCAGCAATTGTGGAGTAGCGGTCTACGAACAGTACTTC,CASNCGVAVYEQYF
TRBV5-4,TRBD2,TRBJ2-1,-,TGTGCCACTCAAGGAGGACTAGCGGGGGAGCAGTTCTTC,CATQGGLAGEQFF
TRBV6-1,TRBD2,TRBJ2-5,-,TGTGCCAGCAGTGACGACCTAGCGGGAGGGGAGACCCAGTACTTC,CASSDDLAGGETQYF
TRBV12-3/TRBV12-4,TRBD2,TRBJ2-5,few,TGTGCCAGCAGTTTAATCCTTGGACTAGCGGGAGGGCCTAGGGAGACCCAGTACTTC,CASSLILGLAGGPRETQYF
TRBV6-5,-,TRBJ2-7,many,TGTGCCAGCAGTTTAACAGGGAAGGGCGAGCAGTACTTC,CASSLTGKGEQYF
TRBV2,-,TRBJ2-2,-,TGTGCCAGCACTCCCCTTGTTGCGGGGGAGCTGTTTTTT,CASTPLVAGELFF
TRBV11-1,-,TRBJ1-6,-,TGTGCCAGCAGCCGGAGACTGGTTTCACCCATCCAGTTT,CASSRRLVSPIQF
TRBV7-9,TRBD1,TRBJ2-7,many,TGTGCCAGCAGCCGAACCGGGACAGCCAACGAGCAGTACTTC,CASSRTGTANEQYF
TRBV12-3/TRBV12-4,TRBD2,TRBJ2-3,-,TGTGCCAGCGTGGGACTAGAGGAAGATACGCAGTATTTT,CASVGLEEDTQYF
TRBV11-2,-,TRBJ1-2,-,TGTGCCAGCAGCTTAGGACCTGTTAACTATGGCTACACCTTC,CASSLGPVNYGYTF
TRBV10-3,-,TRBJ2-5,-,TGTGCCACCAAAGGAACTGGAGAGACCCAGTACTTC,CATKGTGETQYF
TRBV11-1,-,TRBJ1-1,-,TGTGCCAGCAGCTTTGGTCAGGACACTGAAGCTTCCTTT,CASSFGQDTEASF
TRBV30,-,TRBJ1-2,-,TGTGCCTGGAGAGGTATTTTTGAGGGAGGCTACACCTTC,CAWRGIFEGGYTF
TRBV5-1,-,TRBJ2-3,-,TGCACCAGCAGCTTTTGGGGGGATGGCACAGATACGCAGTATTTT,CTSSFWGDGTDTQYF
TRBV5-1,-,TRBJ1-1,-,TGCGCCAGCAGTTACCCCGAGAGAACTGAAGCTTTCTTT,CASSYPERTEAFF
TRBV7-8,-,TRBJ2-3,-,TGTGCCAGCAGCCCAAGGGTCCCCCCGCCGGCAGATACGCAGTATTTT,CASSPRVPPPADTQYF
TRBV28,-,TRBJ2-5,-,TGTGCCAGCAGTGAGGACCACCCCAGGCAGACCCAGTACTTC,CASSEDHPRQTQYF
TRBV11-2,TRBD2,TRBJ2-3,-,TGTGCCAGCAGTTTAGATTGGATAGCGGGATACACAGATACGCAGTATTTT,CASSLDWIAGYTDTQYF
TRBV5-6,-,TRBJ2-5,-,TGTGCCAGCAGCTCAAGGGATCGGGAGACCCAGTACTTC,CASSSRDRETQYF
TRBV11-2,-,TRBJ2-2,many,TGTGCCATCCCTAAGGGAGTCACCTCAGTCACCGGGGAGCTGTTTTTT,CAIPKGVTSVTGELFF